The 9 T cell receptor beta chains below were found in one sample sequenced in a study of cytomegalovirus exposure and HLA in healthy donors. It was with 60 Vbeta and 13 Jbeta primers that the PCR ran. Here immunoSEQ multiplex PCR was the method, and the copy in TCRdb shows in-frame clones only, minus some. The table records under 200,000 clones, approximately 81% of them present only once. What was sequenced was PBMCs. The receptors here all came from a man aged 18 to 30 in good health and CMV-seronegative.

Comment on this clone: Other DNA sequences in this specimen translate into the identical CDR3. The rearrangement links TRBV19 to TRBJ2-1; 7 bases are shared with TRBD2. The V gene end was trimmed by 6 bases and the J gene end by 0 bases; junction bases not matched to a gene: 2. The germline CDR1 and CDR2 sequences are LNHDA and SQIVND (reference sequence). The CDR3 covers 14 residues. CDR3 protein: CASRGGSSYNEQFF. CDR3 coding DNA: TGTGCCAGTAGGGGCGGGAGCTCCTACAATGAGCAGTTCTTC.

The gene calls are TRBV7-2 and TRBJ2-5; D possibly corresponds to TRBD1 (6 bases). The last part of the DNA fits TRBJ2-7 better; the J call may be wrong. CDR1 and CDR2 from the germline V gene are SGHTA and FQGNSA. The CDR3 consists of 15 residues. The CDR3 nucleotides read TGTGCCAGCAGCTCCCGGACAGTCAGCTCCTACGAGCAGTACTTC. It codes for CASSSRTVSSYEQYF.

This CDR3 reads CASRSSGTGNQPQHF. DNA of the CDR3: TGTGCCAGCAGATCCTCCGGGACAGGGAATCAGCCCCAGCATTTT. The chain combines TRBV27 with TRBJ1-5; the match to TRBD1 covers 9 bases. Germline V gene data show CDR1 as MNHEY and CDR2 as SMNVEV (reference sequence). The CDR3 covers 15 residues. Trimming cost V 6 bases and J 4 bases; bases outside gene matches: 7.

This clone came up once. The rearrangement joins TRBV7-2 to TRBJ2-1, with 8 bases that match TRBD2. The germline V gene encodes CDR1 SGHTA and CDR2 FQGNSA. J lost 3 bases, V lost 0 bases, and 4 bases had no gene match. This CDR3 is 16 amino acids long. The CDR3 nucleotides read TGTGCCAGCAGCTTAGCGACCGCGGGAGGCTACAATGAGCAGTTCTTC. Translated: CASSLATAGGYNEQFF.

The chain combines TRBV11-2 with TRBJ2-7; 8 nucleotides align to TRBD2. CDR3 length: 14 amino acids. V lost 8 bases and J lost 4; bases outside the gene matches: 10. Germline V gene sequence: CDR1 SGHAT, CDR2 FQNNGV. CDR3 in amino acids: CASATGTGGYEQYF. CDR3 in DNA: TGTGCCAGCGCAACGGGGACGGGAGGGTACGAGCAGTACTTC.

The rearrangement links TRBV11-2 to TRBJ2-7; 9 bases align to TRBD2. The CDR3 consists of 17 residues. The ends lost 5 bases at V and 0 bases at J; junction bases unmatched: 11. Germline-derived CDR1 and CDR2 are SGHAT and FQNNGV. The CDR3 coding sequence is TGTGCCAGCAGCGGGCTTAGCGGGAGAGATCTCTCCTACGAGCAGTACTTC. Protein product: CASSGLSGRDLSYEQYF.

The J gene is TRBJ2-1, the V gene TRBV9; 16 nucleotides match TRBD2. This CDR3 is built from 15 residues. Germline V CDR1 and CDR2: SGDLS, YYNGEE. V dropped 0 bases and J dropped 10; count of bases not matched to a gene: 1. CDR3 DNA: TGTGCCAGCAGCGTAGGGGGACTAGCGGGAGGGGAGCAGTTCTTC. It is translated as CASSVGGLAGGEQFF.

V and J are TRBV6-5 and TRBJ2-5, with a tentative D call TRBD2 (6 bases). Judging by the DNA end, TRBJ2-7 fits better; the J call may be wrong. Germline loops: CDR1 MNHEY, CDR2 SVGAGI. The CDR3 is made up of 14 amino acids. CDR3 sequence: CASSYSEGAYEQYF. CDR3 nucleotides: TGTGCCAGCAGTTACTCGGAGGGCGCCTACGAGCAGTACTTC.

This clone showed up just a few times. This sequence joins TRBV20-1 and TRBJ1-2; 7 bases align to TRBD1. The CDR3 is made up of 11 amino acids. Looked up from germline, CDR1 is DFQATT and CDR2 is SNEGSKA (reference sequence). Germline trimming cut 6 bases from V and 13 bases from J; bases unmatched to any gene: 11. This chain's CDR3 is CSATPSQGGTF. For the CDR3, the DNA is TGCAGTGCCACCCCGTCCCAGGGGGGCACCTTC.